One sample yielded the 17 T cell receptor beta chains listed below, sequenced in a study of T cells in Graves' hyperthyroidism and ophthalmopathy. Amplification of TCR beta CDR3 regions was performed using RNA transcripts as template. A set of HTBI primers served as the primers for a first-round RT-PCR of the TCR CDR3. TCRdb re-analysed the multiplex PCR reads in MiXCR, keeping a single row per CDR3 protein. The sample lists a few hundred thousand distinct CDR3 sequences, more than 15% occurring once. The sequencing input was blood. The source is a woman younger than 35 with Graves' ophthalmopathy.

This clonotype was seen at least ten times. The rearrangement uses TRBV12-3 or TRBV12-4 and TRBJ1-4; TRBD1 matches 7 bases. Germline trimming cut 4 bases from V and 6 bases from J; bases unmatched to any gene: 8. The CDR3 sequence is 15 residues long. Written as DNA, the CDR3 is TGTGCCAGCAGTTCGAACAGGGGAAGTCATGAAAAACTGTTTTTT. The encoded protein is CASSSNRGSHEKLFF.

This clonotype was seen a handful of times. An end of the junction differs from the germline gene, which may be a read error. The rearrangement uses TRBV5-1 and TRBJ2-7; tentatively, D is TRBD1 (6 bases). The CDR3 sequence is 15 residues long. CDR1 SGHRS and CDR2 YFSETQ come from the germline V gene. The CDR3 DNA reads as TGTGCCAGCAGTCGGGACACCCCTATGTATTACGAGCAGTACTTC. It yields the protein CASSRDTPMYYEQYF.

This clonotype has at least ten counts. The chain carries TRBV11-2 and TRBJ2-1; 9 bases are a match to TRBD2. V was clipped by 1 base and J by 7 bases; unmatched bases: 5. Germline CDR1 is SGHAT and CDR2 is FQNNGV. This CDR3 is built from 15 residues. The CDR3, as DNA: TGTGCCAGCAGCTTAGTTGGCGGGAGGGGTAATGAGCAGTTCTTC. Its protein is CASSLVGGRGNEQFF.

The V call is TRBV6-5, the J call TRBJ2-6; D remains ambiguous. CDR1 and CDR2 (germline): MNHEY, SVGAGI. The CDR3 extends over 15 amino acids. The V gene lost 4 bases and the J gene lost 4 bases, with 11 bases spanning the gap. CDR3 residues: CASSSSPLGANVLTF. CDR3 nucleotides: TGTGCCAGCAGTTCCTCCCCGTTGGGGGCCAACGTCCTGACTTTC.

This clonotype has just a few counts. The chain joins TRBV30 to TRBJ1-1; D remains unclear. V shed 0 bases and J shed 13 bases, with 12 bases lying between them. From germline, CDR1 is GTSNPN and CDR2 SVGIG (reference sequence). This CDR3 is 11 amino acids long. The DNA of the CDR3 is TGTGCCTGGAGTGTAGGTGGTGGGGTTTTCTTT. Protein: CAWSVGGGVFF.

The J gene is TRBJ1-4, the V gene TRBV5-1; unclear D gene. This CDR3 has 14 amino acids. In germline, CDR1 is SGHRS, CDR2 YFSETQ. The V end lost 2 bases, the J end lost 2 bases, and 7 bases lay between the germline ends. CDR3 nucleotide sequence: TGCGCCAGCAGCTTTTGGGGTACTAATGAAAAACTGTTTTTT. Its translation: CASSFWGTNEKLFF.

In this sample, this clonotype turned up a few times. This sequence joins TRBV6-1 and TRBJ2-5, with 9 positions matching TRBD1. J was trimmed by 5 bases and V by 5 bases; bases with no gene match: 12. The CDR3 consists of 16 residues. Germline assignment: CDR1 MNHNS and CDR2 SASEGT. The CDR3 DNA sequence: TGTGCCAGCAGTATAGGACAGGGGCGAGAGTGGGAGACCCAGTACTTC. It translates to CASSIGQGREWETQYF.

This clonotype showed up just a few times. This could be a read error, since a much larger clone is one nucleotide away. The chain carries TRBV7-2 and TRBJ2-3; the D is unclear. V was cut by 4 bases and J by 6 bases, with 14 bases left in between. Germline assignment: CDR1 SGHTA and CDR2 FQGNSA. The CDR3 covers 14 residues. DNA for the CDR3: TGTGCCAGCAGCTCGGACGGACCAGCCGATACGCAGTATTTT. It yields the protein CASSSDGPADTQYF. Supplemented by reference TRBV7-2 and TRBJ2-3, the full variable domain reads GAGVSQSPSNKVTEKGKDVELRCDPISGHTALYWYRQSLGQGLEFLIYFQGNSAPDKSGLPSDRFSAERTGGSVSTLTIQRTQQEDSAVYLCASSSDGPADTQYFGPGTRLTVL.

The chain joins TRBV27 to TRBJ1-6, with D perhaps matching TRBD1 (5 bases). The length of the CDR3 is 15 residues. The V end lost 5 bases, the J end lost 9 bases, and 17 bases lay between the germline ends. Per the germline V gene, CDR1 is MNHEY and CDR2 is SMNVEV (reference sequence). CDR3 loop: CASSVAGNRASPLHF. The CDR3 DNA reads as TGTGCCAGCAGTGTTGCAGGGAATCGAGCTTCACCCCTCCACTTT.

There are many counts of this clonotype. The chain joins TRBV30 to TRBJ2-7; D is ambiguous. The CDR3 extends over 14 amino acids. Germline V gives CDR1 GTSNPN, CDR2 SVGIG (reference sequence). V was pared by 2 bases and J by 5 bases, with 16 bases between. The CDR3 loop is CAWSQDGPGNEQYF. DNA of the CDR3: TGTGCCTGGAGTCAGGACGGTCCTGGAAACGAGCAGTACTTC.

In its sample, this clonotype was seen a few times. The chain has TRBV28 and TRBJ1-1; perhaps TRBD1 as D (6 bases). Germline CDR1 and CDR2: MDHEN and SYDVKM. V was clipped by 11 bases and J by 4 bases, with 11 bases between them. The CDR3 length is 11 residues. The CDR3 loop is CAGTGRTEAFF. CDR3 sequence (DNA): TGTGCCGGAACAGGGCGCACTGAAGCTTTCTTT.

The table lists this clonotype with a few counts. The chain carries TRBV4-3 and TRBJ2-5; perhaps D is TRBD1 or TRBD2 (5 bases each). The CDR3 sequence is 15 residues long. From germline, CDR1 is LGHNA and CDR2 YSLEER. V dropped 2 bases and J dropped 5 bases, with 15 bases sitting between them. CDR3 protein: CASSQHRGEGETQYF. CDR3 nucleotides: TGCGCCAGCAGCCAACACCGGGGAGAGGGGGAGACCCAGTACTTC.

This clonotype is a singleton in its sample. A much larger clone is a single base away; this may be a read error. In nucleotides, the CDR3 is TGTGCCAGCAGCTTGATATTAGGGGGGAATAAGCAGTTCTTC. Translated, it gives CASSLILGGNKQFF. The V call is TRBV5-1, the J call TRBJ2-1; either TRBD1 or TRBD2 may supply D (6 bases each). The CDR3 spans 14 residues. Germline CDR1 SGHRS, CDR2 YFSETQ.

This clonotype was seen only a few times. The chain is built from TRBV30 and TRBJ1-2; D is ambiguous. There are 13 residues in the CDR3. Trimming removed 2 bases from V and 5 bases from J, with 12 bases in between. The germline gives CDR1 GTSNPN, CDR2 SVGIG (reference sequence). The CDR3 nucleotides read TGTGCCTGGAGTCAGGAGAGTACATATGGCTACACCTTC. Amino acid sequence: CAWSQESTYGYTF. Drawing the rest from reference TRBV30 and TRBJ1-2, the complete variable domain is SQTIHQWPATLVQPVGSPLSLECTVEGTSNPNLYWYRQAAGRGLQLLFYSVGIGQISSEVPQNLSASRPQDRQFILSSKKLLLSDSGFYLCAWSQESTYGYTFGSGTRLTVV.

The V gene is TRBV7-2, the J gene TRBJ2-4, with D perhaps given as TRBD1 or TRBD2 (7 bases each). V was trimmed by 6 bases and J by 3 bases, leaving 18 bases between them. The CDR3 contains 16 residues. The germline CDR1 and CDR2 sequences are SGHTA and FQGNSA. The CDR3, as DNA: TGTGCCAGCAGTTATGCAGGGGGGGTCGGCAAAAACATTCAGTACTTC. Its translation: CASSYAGGVGKNIQYF.

Only a few counts were recorded for this clonotype. V gene TRBV27 combines with J gene TRBJ2-7; tentative D call: TRBD2 (6 bases). With 0 bases removed from V and 2 bases from J, the gap between germline ends came to 11 bases. Germline lookup yields CDR1 MNHEY and CDR2 SMNVEV (reference sequence). This CDR3 comprises 15 residues. CDR3: CASSLSGLAPYEQYF. The CDR3 DNA follows: TGTGCCAGCAGTTTATCGGGTCTAGCGCCCTACGAGCAGTACTTC.

The sample holds many counts of this clonotype. The genes are TRBV11-2 and TRBJ2-3; TRBD2 matches 12 bases. CDR1 and CDR2 (germline): SGHAT, FQNNGV. The V segment lost 2 bases and the J segment 6 bases; nucleotides outside the gene matches: 9. The CDR3 has 17 amino acids. The CDR3 sequence: CASSLTLAGGPEDTQYF. The DNA of the CDR3 is TGTGCCAGCAGCTTAACACTAGCGGGAGGTCCTGAGGATACGCAGTATTTT.